These 19 T cell receptor beta chains originate from one sample sequenced in a study of memory CD4+ T cells and cytomegalovirus serostatus. Profiling relied on immunoSEQ multiplex PCR, and the TCRdb table lists in-frame clones only, not all of them. Of some 52,000 clones listed, about 83% are singletons. Single viable CD3+CD4+CD8-CD45RO+ cells were sorted as the memory CD4+ T cells. The sequenced material came from memory CD4+ T cells from blood. Every receptor here comes from an adult in good health and CMV-seropositive.

The chain is built from TRBV18 and TRBJ1-5; possible D gene TRBD1, 6 bases. This CDR3 comprises 15 residues. Germline V lookup: CDR1 KGHSH, CDR2 LQKENI. V was cut by 3 bases and J by 5 bases, with 14 bases left in between. The chain's CDR3 is CASSPSGGAYQPQHF. CDR3 nucleotides: TGTGCCAGCTCACCGTCGGGGGGGGCCTATCAGCCCCAGCATTTT.

CDR3 sequence (DNA): TGTGCCAGCAGCCCCTTGCAATTCGGCGAGCAGTTCTTC. Translating it yields CASSPLQFGEQFF. The chain combines TRBV9 with TRBJ2-1, with D uncertain. The CDR3 has 13 residues. Germline V gene sequence: CDR1 SGDLS, CDR2 YYNGEE. V was pared by 4 bases and J by 10 bases, with 15 bases between.

The chain recombines TRBV2 with TRBJ2-7; maybe TRBD2 (7 bases). V was shortened by 6 bases and J by 7 bases, with 16 bases between the two germline ends. The CDR3 has 13 residues. Per germline, CDR1 SNHLY and CDR2 FYNNEI. The CDR3 bases are TGTGCCAGCAGGGGGGCTAGCGGTACAGAGCAGTACTTC. Translated, it gives CASRGASGTEQYF.

V and J are TRBV5-6 and TRBJ1-3, with 10 bases aligning to TRBD1. CDR1 is SGHDT and CDR2 is YYEEEE in the germline V gene. The CDR3 has 16 residues. V lost 6 bases and J lost 2; bases outside the gene matches: 8. The CDR3 coding sequence is TGTGCCAGCACCCTTCTAGACAGGGGGCCTGGAAACACCATATATTTT. This gives the protein CASTLLDRGPGNTIYF.

The count of this clone is one. The rearrangement links TRBV18 to TRBJ2-1, with 10 positions matching TRBD2. The junction had 5 bases not matched to a gene; V was cut back by 3 bases and J by 6 bases. CDR1 KGHSH and CDR2 LQKENI come from the germline V gene. The CDR3 runs 15 residues. As DNA, the CDR3 is TGTGCCAGCTCACCGGGACTAGCGAAGGGCAATGAGCAGTTCTTC. Residues: CASSPGLAKGNEQFF.

The chain combines TRBV19 with TRBJ2-7; unclear D gene. The germline gives CDR1 LNHDA, CDR2 SQIVND (reference sequence). The CDR3 spans 13 residues. V lost 0 bases and J lost 4, with 7 bases in between. CDR3 residues: CASSIDLGYEQYF. The CDR3 region has the DNA TGTGCCAGTAGTATAGATCTTGGGTACGAGCAGTACTTC.

V is TRBV5-1 and J is TRBJ2-3; no firm D call. This CDR3 has 12 residues. The germline V gene encodes CDR1 SGHRS and CDR2 YFSETQ. V was trimmed by 5 bases and J by 8 bases, leaving 12 bases between them. The CDR3 loop reads CASSPDVATQYF. The DNA of the CDR3 is TGCGCCAGCAGTCCGGACGTTGCTACGCAGTATTTT. The full variable domain, its missing parts supplied by reference TRBV5-1 and TRBJ2-3, is KAGVTQTPRYLIKTRGQQVTLSCSPISGHRSVSWYQQTPGQGLQFLFEYFSETQRNKGNFPGRFSGRQFSNSRSEMNVSTLELGDSALYLCASSPDVATQYFGPGTRLTVL.

The V call is TRBV6-1, the J call TRBJ1-2, with 10 bases fitting TRBD1. The CDR3 has 13 amino acids. Germline CDR1 and CDR2: MNHNS and SASEGT. V shed 6 bases and J 2 bases; nucleotides not matched to a gene: 0. The CDR3 is CASRTGGNYGYTF. The CDR3 DNA reads TGTGCCAGCAGGACAGGGGGCAACTATGGCTACACCTTC.

J is TRBJ2-1 and V is TRBV7-2; a possible D gene is TRBD2 (6 bases). CDR1 SGHTA and CDR2 FQGNSA come from the germline V gene. The CDR3 loop spans 16 amino acids. V was cut by 4 bases and J by 5 bases, with 18 bases left in between. The CDR3 sequence: CASSSPAGSGHNEQFF. The CDR3 nucleotides are TGTGCCAGCAGCTCACCGGCGGGTAGCGGTCACAATGAGCAGTTCTTC.

The V call is TRBV6-5, the J call TRBJ1-3; 9 bases match TRBD1. The CDR3 is 15 residues long. Trimming took 6 bases from V and 1 from J; bases not matched to a gene: 4. Looked up from germline, CDR1 is MNHEY and CDR2 is SVGAGI. The CDR3 region has the DNA TGTGCCAGCAGGCGGGACAGGGCGTCTGGAAACACCATATATTTT. Amino acids: CASRRDRASGNTIYF.

The rearrangement joins TRBV27 to TRBJ1-6; D remains ambiguous. CDR3 length: 15 residues. CDR1 and CDR2 (germline): MNHEY, SMNVEV (reference sequence). V lost 2 bases and J lost 6, with 11 bases in between. CDR3 in amino acids: CASSLREGLNSPLHF. CDR3 DNA: TGTGCCAGCAGTTTAAGGGAGGGCCTTAATTCACCCCTCCACTTT.

The chain carries TRBV2 and TRBJ2-5, with 13 bases fitting TRBD2. V was pared by 9 bases and J by 3 bases, with 1 base of the junction left unmatched. Germline values: CDR1 SNHLY, CDR2 FYNNEI. The length of the CDR3 is 13 residues. CDR3 residues: CARGLAGKETQYF. CDR3 DNA sequence: TGTGCCAGGGGACTAGCGGGAAAAGAGACCCAGTACTTC.

The V gene is TRBV19, the J gene TRBJ2-7; D is perhaps TRBD2 (6 bases). CDR1 LNHDA and CDR2 SQIVND come from the germline V gene (reference sequence). Deletions cut 5 bases from V and 3 bases from J, with 14 bases between. This CDR3 contains 14 residues. The CDR3 DNA is TGTGCCAGTAGTCCCCGACTAGGACTCTACGAGCAGTACTTC. Translated, it gives CASSPRLGLYEQYF.

The chain recombines TRBV29-1 with TRBJ2-1, with D unclear. The CDR3 loop spans 13 amino acids. Per germline, CDR1 SQVTM and CDR2 ANQGSEA. The germline V and J ends were trimmed by 1 base and 6 bases, with 10 bases remaining between them. The CDR3 region is CSVEVRPFNEQFF. In nucleotides, the CDR3 is TGCAGCGTTGAAGTTAGGCCGTTCAATGAGCAGTTCTTC.

This clone showed up just once. The chain employs TRBV18 and TRBJ2-1; TRBD2 agrees at 12 bases. This CDR3 comprises 17 residues. After removal of 3 bases from V and 10 bases from J, the junction contained 13 bases not matched to a gene. CDR1 is KGHSH, CDR2 LQKENI, per germline. CDR3 bases: TGTGCCAGCTCACCCCCTGGGCTAGCGGGGGGGCCAGGGGAGCAGTTCTTC. Protein: CASSPPGLAGGPGEQFF. Together with reference TRBV18 and TRBJ2-1, the CDR3 gives the full variable domain: NAGVMQNPRHLVRRRGQEARLRCSPMKGHSHVYWYRQLPEEGLKFMVYLQKENIIDESGMPKERFSAEFPKEGPSILRIQQVVRGDSAAYFCASSPPGLAGGPGEQFFGPGTRLTVL.

The chain recombines TRBV11-2 with TRBJ2-5; a weak D match, TRBD2 (5 bases). V was shortened by 4 bases and J by 4 bases, with 10 bases between the two germline ends. Looked up from germline, CDR1 is SGHAT and CDR2 is FQNNGV. This CDR3 has 13 amino acids. This CDR3 reads CASSSQGGETQYF. The CDR3 DNA is TGTGCCAGCAGCTCGCAAGGAGGAGAGACCCAGTACTTC.

The chain links TRBV7-8 to TRBJ2-7; TRBD1 might be the D (6 bases). The germline V gene has CDR1 SGHVS and CDR2 FQNEAQ. V dropped 5 bases and J dropped 5 bases, with 22 bases sitting between them. The CDR3 loop spans 16 amino acids. CDR3 in DNA: TGTGCCAGCAGCGTGACAGGAACTTTCGGGGCAAACGAGCAGTACTTC. It yields the protein CASSVTGTFGANEQYF.

This chain joins TRBV5-6 and TRBJ1-1; D unresolved. The germline V and J ends were trimmed by 2 bases and 0 bases, with 17 bases remaining between them. The CDR3 spans 17 residues. Germline V lookup: CDR1 SGHDT, CDR2 YYEEEE. CDR3 DNA sequence: TGTGCCAGCAGCTTACCTCGGACCGGGAGGGTGAACACTGAAGCTTTCTTT. It encodes CASSLPRTGRVNTEAFF.

The genes are TRBV30 and TRBJ2-7; D assignment may be TRBD1 or TRBD2 (5 bases each). V shed 0 bases and J shed 7 bases, with 16 bases lying between them. The length of the CDR3 is 14 residues. Germline V lookup: CDR1 GTSNPN, CDR2 SVGIG (reference sequence). CDR3 amino acids: CAWSVVGTPWEQYF. The DNA of the CDR3 is TGTGCCTGGAGTGTAGTCGGGACCCCCTGGGAGCAGTACTTC.